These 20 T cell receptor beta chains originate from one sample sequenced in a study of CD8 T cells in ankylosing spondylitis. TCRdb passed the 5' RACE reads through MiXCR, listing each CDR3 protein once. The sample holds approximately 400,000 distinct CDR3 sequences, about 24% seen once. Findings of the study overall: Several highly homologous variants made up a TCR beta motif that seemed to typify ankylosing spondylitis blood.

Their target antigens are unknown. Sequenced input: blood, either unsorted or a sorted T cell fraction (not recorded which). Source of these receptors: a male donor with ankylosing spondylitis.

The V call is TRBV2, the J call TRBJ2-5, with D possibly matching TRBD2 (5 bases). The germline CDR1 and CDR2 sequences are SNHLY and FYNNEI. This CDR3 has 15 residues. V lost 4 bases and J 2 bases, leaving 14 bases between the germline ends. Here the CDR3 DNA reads TGTGCCAGCAGTGCGGGCCCGAGGGAGCAAGAGACCCAGTACTTC. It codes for CASSAGPREQETQYF.

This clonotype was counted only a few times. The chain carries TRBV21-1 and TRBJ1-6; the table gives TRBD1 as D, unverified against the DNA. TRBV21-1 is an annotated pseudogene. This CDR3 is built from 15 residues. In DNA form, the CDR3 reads TGTGCCAGCAGCAAAGGACAGACTGATAATTCACCCCTCCACTTT. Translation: CASSKGQTDNSPLHF.

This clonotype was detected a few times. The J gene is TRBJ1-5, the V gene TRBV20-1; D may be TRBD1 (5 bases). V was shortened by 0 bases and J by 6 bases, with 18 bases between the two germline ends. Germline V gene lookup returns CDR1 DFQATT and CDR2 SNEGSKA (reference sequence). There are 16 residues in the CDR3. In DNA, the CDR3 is TGCAGTGCTAGAGAAGTAACAGGCAGGTTTGGTCAGCCCCAGCATTTT. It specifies CSAREVTGRFGQPQHF.

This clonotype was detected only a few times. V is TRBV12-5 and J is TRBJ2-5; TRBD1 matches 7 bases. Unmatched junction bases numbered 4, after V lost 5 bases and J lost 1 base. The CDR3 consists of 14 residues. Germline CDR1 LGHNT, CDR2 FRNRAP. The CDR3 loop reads CASGLGQTQETQYF. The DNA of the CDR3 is TGTGCTAGTGGTCTGGGACAGACCCAAGAGACCCAGTACTTC.

The CDR3 here is CSSRGGGDTDTQYF. The CDR3 region has the DNA TGCAGCTCCAGAGGAGGGGGTGACACAGATACGCAGTATTTT. The chain joins TRBV29-1 to TRBJ2-3; either TRBD1 or TRBD2 may supply D (6 bases each). The germline V gene has CDR1 SQVTM and CDR2 ANQGSEA. V lost 8 bases to trimming and J lost 2 bases, with 17 bases between them. The CDR3 extends over 14 amino acids.

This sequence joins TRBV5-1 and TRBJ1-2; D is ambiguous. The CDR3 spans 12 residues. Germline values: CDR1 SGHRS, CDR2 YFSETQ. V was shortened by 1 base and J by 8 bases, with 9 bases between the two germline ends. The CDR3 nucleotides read TGCGCCAGCAGCTTGCCCGGTATAGGCTACACCTTC. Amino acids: CASSLPGIGYTF.

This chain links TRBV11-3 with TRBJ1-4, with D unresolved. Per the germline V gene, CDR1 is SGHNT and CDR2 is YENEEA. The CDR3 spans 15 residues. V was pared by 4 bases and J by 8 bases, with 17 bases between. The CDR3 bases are TGTGCCAGCAGCTACCAGTCCCAGTTTGTGGAAAAACTGTTTTTT. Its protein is CASSYQSQFVEKLFF.

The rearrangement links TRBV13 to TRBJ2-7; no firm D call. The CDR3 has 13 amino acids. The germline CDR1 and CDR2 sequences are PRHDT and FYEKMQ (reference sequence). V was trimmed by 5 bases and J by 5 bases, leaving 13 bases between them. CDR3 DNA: TGTGCCAGCAGCAATAGCTCTGTCCACGAGCAGTACTTC. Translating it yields CASSNSSVHEQYF.

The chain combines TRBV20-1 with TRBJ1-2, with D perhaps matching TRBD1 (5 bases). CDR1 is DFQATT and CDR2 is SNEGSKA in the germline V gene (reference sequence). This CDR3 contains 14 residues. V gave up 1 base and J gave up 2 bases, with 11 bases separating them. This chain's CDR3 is CSARAGQINYGYTF. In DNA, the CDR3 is TGCAGTGCTAGAGCGGGGCAGATCAACTATGGCTACACCTTC.

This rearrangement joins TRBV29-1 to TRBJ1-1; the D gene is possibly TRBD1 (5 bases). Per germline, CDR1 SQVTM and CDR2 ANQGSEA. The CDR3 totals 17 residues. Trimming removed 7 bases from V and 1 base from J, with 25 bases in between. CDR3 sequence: CSADPDGLAGGNTEAFF. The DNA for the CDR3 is TGCAGCGCAGATCCCGACGGTCTGGCCGGGGGGAACACTGAAGCTTTCTTT.

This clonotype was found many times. CDR3 sequence: CASSSPGGKNTEAFF. The CDR3 DNA reads as TGTGCCAGCAGTTCACCAGGGGGTAAAAACACTGAAGCTTTCTTT. V gene TRBV6-2 or TRBV6-3 combines with J gene TRBJ1-1, with 7 bases identical to TRBD1. Losses at the gene ends were 4 bases for V and 2 bases for J; bases not matched to a gene: 7. Germline CDR1 is MNHEY and CDR2 is SVGEGT. The CDR3 has 15 amino acids.

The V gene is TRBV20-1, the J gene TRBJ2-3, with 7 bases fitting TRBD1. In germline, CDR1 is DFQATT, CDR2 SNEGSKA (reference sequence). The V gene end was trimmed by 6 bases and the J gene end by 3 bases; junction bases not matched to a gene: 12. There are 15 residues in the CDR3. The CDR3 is CSAINRQGATDTQYF. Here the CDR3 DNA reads TGCAGTGCAATCAACAGACAGGGAGCGACAGATACGCAGTATTTT.

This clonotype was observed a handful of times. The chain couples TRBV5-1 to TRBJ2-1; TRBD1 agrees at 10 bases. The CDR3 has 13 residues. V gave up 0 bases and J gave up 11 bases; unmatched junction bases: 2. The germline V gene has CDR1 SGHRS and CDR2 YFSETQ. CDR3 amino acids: CASSLEGQGKQFF. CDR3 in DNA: TGCGCCAGCAGCTTGGAGGGACAGGGGAAGCAGTTCTTC.

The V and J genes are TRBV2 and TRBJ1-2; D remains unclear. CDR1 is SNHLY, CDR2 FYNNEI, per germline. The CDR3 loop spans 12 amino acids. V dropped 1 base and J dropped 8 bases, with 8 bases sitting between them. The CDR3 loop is CASSEEEVGYTF. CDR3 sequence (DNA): TGTGCCAGCAGTGAAGAGGAGGTGGGCTACACCTTC.

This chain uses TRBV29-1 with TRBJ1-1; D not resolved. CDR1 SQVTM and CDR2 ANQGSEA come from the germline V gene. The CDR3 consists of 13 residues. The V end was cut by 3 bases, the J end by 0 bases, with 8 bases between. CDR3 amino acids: CSVDGNMNTEAFF. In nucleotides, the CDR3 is TGCAGCGTTGACGGGAATATGAACACTGAAGCTTTCTTT.

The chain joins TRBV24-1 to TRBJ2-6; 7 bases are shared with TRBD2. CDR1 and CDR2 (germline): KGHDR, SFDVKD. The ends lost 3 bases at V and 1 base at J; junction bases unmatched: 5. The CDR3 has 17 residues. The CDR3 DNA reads TGTGCCACCAGTGATGGGGGGGTCTGGTCTGGGGCCAACGTCCTGACTTTC. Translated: CATSDGGVWSGANVLTF.

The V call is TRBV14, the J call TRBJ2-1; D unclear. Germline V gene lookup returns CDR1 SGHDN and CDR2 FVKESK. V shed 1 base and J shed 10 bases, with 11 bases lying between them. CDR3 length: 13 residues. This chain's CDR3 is CASSQGVAREQFF. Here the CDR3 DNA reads TGTGCCAGCAGCCAAGGAGTCGCGAGGGAGCAGTTCTTC.

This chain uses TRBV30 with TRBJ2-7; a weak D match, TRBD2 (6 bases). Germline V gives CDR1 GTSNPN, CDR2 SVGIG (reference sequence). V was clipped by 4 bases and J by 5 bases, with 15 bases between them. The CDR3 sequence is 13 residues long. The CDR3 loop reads CAWNRGGFDEQYF. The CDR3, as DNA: TGTGCCTGGAACCGAGGAGGGTTTGACGAGCAGTACTTC.

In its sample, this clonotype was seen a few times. CDR3 region: CASSFGGAVNTEAFF. The CDR3 DNA reads TGTGCCAGCAGTTTCGGGGGAGCGGTGAACACTGAAGCTTTCTTT. The chain combines TRBV12-3 or TRBV12-4 with TRBJ1-1; a weak D match, TRBD1 (5 bases). This CDR3 spans 15 amino acids. V was clipped by 3 bases and J by 0 bases, with 11 bases between them.

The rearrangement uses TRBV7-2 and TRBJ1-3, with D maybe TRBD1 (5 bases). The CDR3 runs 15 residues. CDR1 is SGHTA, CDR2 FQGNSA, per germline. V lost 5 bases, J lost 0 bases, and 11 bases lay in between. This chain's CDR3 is CASSPRRGSGNTIYF. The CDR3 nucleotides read TGTGCCAGCAGCCCCCGGAGGGGCTCTGGAAACACCATATATTTT.